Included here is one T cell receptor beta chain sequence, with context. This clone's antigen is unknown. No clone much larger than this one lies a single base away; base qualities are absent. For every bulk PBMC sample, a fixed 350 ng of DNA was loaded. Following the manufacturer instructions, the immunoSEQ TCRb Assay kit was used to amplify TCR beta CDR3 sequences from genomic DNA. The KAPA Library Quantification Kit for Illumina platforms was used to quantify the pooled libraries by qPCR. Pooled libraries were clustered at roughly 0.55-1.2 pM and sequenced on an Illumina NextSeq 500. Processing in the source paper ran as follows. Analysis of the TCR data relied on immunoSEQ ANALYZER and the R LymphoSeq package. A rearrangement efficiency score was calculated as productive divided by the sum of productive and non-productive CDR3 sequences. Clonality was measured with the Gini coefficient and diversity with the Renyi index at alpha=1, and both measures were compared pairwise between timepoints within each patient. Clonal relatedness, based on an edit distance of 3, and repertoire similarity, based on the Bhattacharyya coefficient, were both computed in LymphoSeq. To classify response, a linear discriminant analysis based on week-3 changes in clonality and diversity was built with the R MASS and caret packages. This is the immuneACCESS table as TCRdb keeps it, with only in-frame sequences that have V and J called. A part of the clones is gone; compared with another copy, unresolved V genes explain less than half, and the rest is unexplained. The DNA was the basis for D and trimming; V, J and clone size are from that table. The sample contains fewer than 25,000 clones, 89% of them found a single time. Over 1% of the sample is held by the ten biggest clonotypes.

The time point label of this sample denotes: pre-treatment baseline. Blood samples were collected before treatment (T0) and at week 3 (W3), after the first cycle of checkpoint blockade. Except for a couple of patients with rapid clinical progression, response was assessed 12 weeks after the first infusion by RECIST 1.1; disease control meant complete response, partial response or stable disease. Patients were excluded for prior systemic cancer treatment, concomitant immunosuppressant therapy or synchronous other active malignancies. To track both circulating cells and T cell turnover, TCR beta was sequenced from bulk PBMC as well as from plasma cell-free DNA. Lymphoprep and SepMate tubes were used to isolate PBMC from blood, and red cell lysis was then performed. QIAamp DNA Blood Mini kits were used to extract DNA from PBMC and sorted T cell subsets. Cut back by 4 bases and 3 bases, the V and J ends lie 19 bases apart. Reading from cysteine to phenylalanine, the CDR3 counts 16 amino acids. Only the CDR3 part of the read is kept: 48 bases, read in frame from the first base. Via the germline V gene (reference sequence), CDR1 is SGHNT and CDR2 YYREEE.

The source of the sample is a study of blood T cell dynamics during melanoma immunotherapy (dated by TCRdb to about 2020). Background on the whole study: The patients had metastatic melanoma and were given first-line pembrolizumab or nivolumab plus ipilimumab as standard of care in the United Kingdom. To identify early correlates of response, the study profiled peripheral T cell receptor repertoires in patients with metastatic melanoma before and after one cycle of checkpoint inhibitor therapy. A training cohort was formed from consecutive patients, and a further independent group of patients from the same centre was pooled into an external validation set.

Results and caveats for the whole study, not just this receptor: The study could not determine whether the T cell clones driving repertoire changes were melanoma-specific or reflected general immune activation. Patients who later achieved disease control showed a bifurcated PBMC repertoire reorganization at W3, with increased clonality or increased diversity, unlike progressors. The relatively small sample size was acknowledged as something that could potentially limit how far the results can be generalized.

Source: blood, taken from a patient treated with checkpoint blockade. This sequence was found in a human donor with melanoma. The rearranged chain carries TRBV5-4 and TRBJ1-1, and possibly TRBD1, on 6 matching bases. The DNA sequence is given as TGTGCCAGCAGCGGCCCCGGGGGCGTAGAAGACACTGAAGCTTTCTTT. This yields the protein CASSGPGGVEDTEAFF.